This T cell receptor (beta chain) was profiled in a study of metastatic and nonmetastatic thyroid tumors (TCRdb year 2020). In the study overall: For patients with malignant and with benign thyroid disease, the researchers compared repertoires between peripheral blood samples and tumor or nodule tissue samples.

The receptor library was made with PCR. Data came from an Illumina HiSeq 4000. The TCR beta-chain CDR3 region of each patient was profiled by high-throughput sequencing. Under the source paper's analysis protocol: The researchers built a classifier to tell apart papillary thyroid cancer patients with distant metastasis, based on CDR3 differences among clinicopathological groups. The Shannon index was used to measure repertoire diversity, and the Morisita-Horn index was used to measure how similar tumor and blood repertoires were. TCRdb handled the public reads itself, with Q25 trimming in fastp and clone calling in MiXCR, and kept productive beta chains. The V and J calls come from TCRdb's annotation, not from the publication. The sample contains about 40,000 clones, approximately 10% of them found a single time. In total, the top ten clones hold roughly a quarter of the sample. This clone was recorded many times. Which antigen it targets is not known. Sequence at one end of the junction differs from germline and may be a read error. This sample also contains other DNA sequences that code for the same CDR3.

Before undergoing thyroid surgery, none of the patients had been given any kind of treatment. Using T-cell receptor beta sequencing, the study looked back at clinical samples from patients collected from the early 2010s to the late 2010s. Overall results and qualifications from the work: In both blood and tumor samples, TCR beta diversity was reported to be significantly higher in malignant tumors than in benign nodules.

The clonotype comes from a female donor with papillary thyroid cancer or a benign thyroid nodule (not recorded which). Some clones in this sample may be carry-over from other donors' samples. Material: blood.

DNA sequence: TGTGCCTGGAGTATTGGCGCCGAGCAGTATTTC. This is translated as CAWSIGAEQYF. In this chain, TRBV30 is recombined with TRBJ2-7; no D segment can be confidently identified. The CDR3 starts with the cysteine, ends with the phenylalanine, and has 11 residues. CDR3 DNA is the only sequence kept; it has 33 bases, read in frame from the first base. The germline V gene (reference sequence) yields GTSNPN for CDR1 and SVGIG for CDR2. Reference TRBV30 and TRBJ2-7 proteins supply the regions before and after the CDR3; the full variable domain is: SQTIHQWPATLVQPVGSPLSLECTVEGTSNPNLYWYRQAAGRGLQLLFYSVGIGQISSEVPQNLSASRPQDRQFILSSKKLLLSDSGFYLCAWSIGAEQYFGPGTRLTVT.